This T cell receptor beta chain was found in a study of blood T cell repertoires in COVID-19 (dated by TCRdb to between 2020 and 2021). Regarding the study in general: The collaborator samples originated in the United States, Italy and Spain and spanned the acute and convalescent phases of COVID-19. The dataset comprised deeply sampled blood TCRbeta repertoires from subjects exposed to, actively infected with, or recovered from COVID-19. The repertoires were released in a freely available public database meant as a resource for research on the immune response to SARS-CoV-2. The material from the prospective study consisted of cDNA or gDNA derived from T cells, B-cell-depleted T cells, or PBMCs. Where available, HLA class I and class II types were obtained from metadata supplied by the sample provider rather than from assay-based typing. A de-identified subject ID, COVID-19 status, age in years and sex were almost always included in the sample metadata. The samples were drawn from the first 160 participants of the ongoing ImmuneRACE study and from more than 1,000 subjects provided by 6 global collaborators.

A word on this clone: Its target antigen remains unknown. The record has no base qualities; no much larger clone is one base away.

V lost 1 base and J lost 6 bases, and the count of bases not matched to a germline gene is 3. The CDR1 and CDR2 encoded by the germline V gene are KGHSH and LQKENI. The CDR3 goes from the cysteine to the phenylalanine over 14 residues. Only the CDR3 DNA stays, 42 bases, in frame from base 1. Here is what the overall study found, with its caveats: The amount of clinical and demographic metadata varied by source and participant and was provided uncurated.

Participants in the prospective study were enrolled through a virtual design, were aged roughly 18 to 100 years, and lived in roughly 24 United States geographic areas. In the prospective study, cohorts were assigned on the basis of participant-reported clinical history obtained from a screening survey and a study questionnaire. Recovered participants in ImmuneRACE Cohort 3 were defined as having two consecutive negative NP/OP PCR tests, clearance from a healthcare professional, or resolution of symptoms. Each participant in the prospective study had whole blood, serum and a nasopharyngeal or oropharyngeal swab collected by mobile phlebotomists. Prospective study participants could optionally give additional blood draws and questionnaires over an approximately 2-month period. Before DNA extraction, prospective study blood samples were shipped either frozen or at room temperature. TCRbeta CDR3 regions were amplified from genomic DNA using the immunoSEQ Assay, a bias-controlled multiplex PCR. The authors' analysis ran thus. Nucleated cell counts per sample were estimated from amplification of reference gene primers within the assay. To quantify the absolute abundance of each unique TCRbeta CDR3 rearrangement, sequence reads were collapsed and filtered. For each sample, productive Simpson clonality was calculated as the square root of Simpson's diversity index across productive rearrangements. Drawn from immuneACCESS, this table holds only the in-frame rearrangements with V and J called that TCRdb kept. Clones are partly lost; checked studies trace under half to an unresolved V gene and leave the rest unexplained. That table supplies the V and J calls and clone size; D and trimming were determined from the DNA. The sample yields some 320,000 clones; about nine tenths were counted once. The biggest ten clones account for roughly 5% of the sample.

The sequenced sample consisted of PBMCs or T cells enriched from blood (not recorded which). The chain couples TRBV18 to TRBJ2-1; the junction holds 7 bases that match TRBD1. The source of this sequence is a man between 60 and 70 years old who had recovered from COVID-19. The CDR3 loop reads CASSPQKGANEQFF. The DNA reads as follows: TGTGCCAGCTCACCACAGAAGGGGGCCAATGAGCAGTTCTTC.